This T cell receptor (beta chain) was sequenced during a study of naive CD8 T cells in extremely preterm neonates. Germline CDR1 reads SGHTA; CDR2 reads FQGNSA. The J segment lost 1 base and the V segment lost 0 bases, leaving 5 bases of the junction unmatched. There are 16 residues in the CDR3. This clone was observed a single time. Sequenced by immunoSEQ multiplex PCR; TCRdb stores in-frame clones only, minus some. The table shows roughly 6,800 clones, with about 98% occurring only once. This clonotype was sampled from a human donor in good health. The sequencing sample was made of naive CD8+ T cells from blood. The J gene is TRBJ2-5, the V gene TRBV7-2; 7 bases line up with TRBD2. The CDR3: CASSLATLAAQETQYF. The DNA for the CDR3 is TGTGCCAGCAGCTTAGCGACCCTAGCGGCCCAAGAGACCCAGTACTTC.